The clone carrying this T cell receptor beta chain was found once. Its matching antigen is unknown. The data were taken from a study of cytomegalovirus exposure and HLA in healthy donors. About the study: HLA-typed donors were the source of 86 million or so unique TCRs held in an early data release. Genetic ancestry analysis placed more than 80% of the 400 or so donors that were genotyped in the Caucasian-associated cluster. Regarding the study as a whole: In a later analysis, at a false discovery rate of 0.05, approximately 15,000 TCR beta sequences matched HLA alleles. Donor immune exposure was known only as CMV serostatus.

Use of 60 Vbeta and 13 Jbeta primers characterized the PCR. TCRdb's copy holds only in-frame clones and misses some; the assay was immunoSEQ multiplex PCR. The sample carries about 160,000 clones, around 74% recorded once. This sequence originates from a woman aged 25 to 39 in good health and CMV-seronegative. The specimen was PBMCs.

The CDR3, as DNA: TGTGCCAGCAGCTCGGGACTAGCGGGGCCTTCCTACAATGAGCAGTTCTTC. Protein sequence: CASSSGLAGPSYNEQFF. The gene calls are TRBV5-4 and TRBJ2-1; 13 nucleotides agree with TRBD2. V was clipped by 3 bases and J by 1 base; unmatched bases: 4. The CDR3 runs to 17 residues. From germline, CDR1 is SGHNT and CDR2 YYREEE (reference sequence).